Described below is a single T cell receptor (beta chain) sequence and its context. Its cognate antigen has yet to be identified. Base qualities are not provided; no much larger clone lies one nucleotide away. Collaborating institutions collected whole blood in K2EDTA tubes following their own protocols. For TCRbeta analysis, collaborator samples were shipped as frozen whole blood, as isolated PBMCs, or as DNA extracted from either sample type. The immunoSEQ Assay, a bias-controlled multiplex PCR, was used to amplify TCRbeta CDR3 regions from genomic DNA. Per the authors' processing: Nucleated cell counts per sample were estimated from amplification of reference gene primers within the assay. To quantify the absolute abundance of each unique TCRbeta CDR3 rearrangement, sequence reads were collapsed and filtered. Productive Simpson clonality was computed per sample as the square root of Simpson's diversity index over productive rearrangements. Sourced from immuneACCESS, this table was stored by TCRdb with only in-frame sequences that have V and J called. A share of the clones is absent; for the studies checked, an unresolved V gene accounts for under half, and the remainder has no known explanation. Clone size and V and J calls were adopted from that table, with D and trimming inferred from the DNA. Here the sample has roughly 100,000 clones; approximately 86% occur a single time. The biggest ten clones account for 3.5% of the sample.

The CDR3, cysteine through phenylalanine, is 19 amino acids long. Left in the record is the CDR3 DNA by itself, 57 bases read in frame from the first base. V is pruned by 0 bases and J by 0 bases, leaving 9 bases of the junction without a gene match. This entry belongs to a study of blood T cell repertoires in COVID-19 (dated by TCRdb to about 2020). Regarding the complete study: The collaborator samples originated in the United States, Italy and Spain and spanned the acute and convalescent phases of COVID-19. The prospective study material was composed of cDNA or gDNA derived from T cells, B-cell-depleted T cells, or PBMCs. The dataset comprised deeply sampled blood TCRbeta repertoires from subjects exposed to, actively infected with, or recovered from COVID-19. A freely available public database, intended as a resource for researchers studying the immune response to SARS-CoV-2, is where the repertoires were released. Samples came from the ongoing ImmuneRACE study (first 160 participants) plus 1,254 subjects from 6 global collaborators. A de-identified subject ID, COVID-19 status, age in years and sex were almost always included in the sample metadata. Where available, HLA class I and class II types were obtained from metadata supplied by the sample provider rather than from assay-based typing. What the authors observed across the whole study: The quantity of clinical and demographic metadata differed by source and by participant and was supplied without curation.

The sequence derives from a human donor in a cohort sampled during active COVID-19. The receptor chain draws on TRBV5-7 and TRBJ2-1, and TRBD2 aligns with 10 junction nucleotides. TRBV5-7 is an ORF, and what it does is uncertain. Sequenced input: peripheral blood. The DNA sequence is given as TGTGCCAGCAGCTTGGGAGTAGCGGGGGGCCTAAGCTCCTACAATGAGCAGTTCTTC. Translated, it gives CASSLGVAGGLSSYNEQFF.